This TCR beta chain came from a study of prognosis after radiotherapy for stage I lung cancer. Study information: Operability status for all non-small cell lung cancer patients was recorded as medically inoperable. Study-wide results and caveats: When patients developed distant metastases, their Shannon entropy after stereotactic body radiation therapy was lower. The question of whether the expanded TCR clones were tumor-specific was not determined.

Starting from genomic DNA, TCR beta CDR3 was amplified through two-round multiplex PCR. Primers specific to each TRBV and TRBJ gene were used in first-round PCR. TCRdb itself ran the multiplex PCR reads through MiXCR, one entry per CDR3 protein. The table has about 22,000 distinct CDR3 sequences, roughly 40% seen once; the top ten hold about 22%. This clonotype is classed as medium-sized (0.01 to 0.1%). Its target is not known. The CDR3 has 15 amino acids. V lost 7 bases, J lost 5 bases, and 8 bases stayed unmatched. Germline V CDR1 and CDR2: MNHNS, SASEGT. Source: PBMCs, taken before or after stereotactic body radiation therapy (not recorded which). This sequence originates from a donor over 45 with non-small cell lung cancer. The rearrangement joins TRBV6-1 to TRBJ1-3, with 10 positions matching TRBD1. This chain's CDR3 is CASTLGTGARNTIYF. The CDR3, as DNA: TGTGCCAGCACCCTCGGGACAGGGGCCAGAAACACCATATATTTT.